This T cell receptor beta chain originates from a study of OX40 agonist ivuxolimab in advanced cancers. On the study more broadly: Those enrolled were approximately 87% male, with a mean age of approximately 60 years and ages from 23 to 79. Findings of the study overall: Normalized expansion of T-cell clones was also low for some nonresponders. More expanded clones were found, on average, in CD8+ than in CD4+ T cells.

The V and J ends lost 5 bases and 4 bases respectively, with 15 bases between them. This CDR3 has 15 residues. Per germline, CDR1 MGHRA and CDR2 YSYEKL. With respect to this clone: The antigen remains unidentified.

Measured with immunoSEQ multiplex PCR; TCRdb has only the in-frame clones, and not every one. The sample lists some 60,000 clones; 70% to 90% were seen once. The genes are TRBV4-1 and TRBJ1-3, with D possibly matching TRBD1 (6 bases). This material consisted of CD4+ or CD8+ T cells sorted from blood, taken in a trial of the OX40 agonist ivuxolimab. This TCR was recovered from an adult with an advanced solid tumor such as melanoma, head and neck, liver or kidney cancer. CDR3 loop: CASSFEVTGGNTIYF. CDR3 bases: TGCGCCAGCAGCTTCGAGGTAACAGGGGGAAACACCATATATTTT.